This T cell receptor (beta chain) was identified during a study of shared T cell receptors in the human thymus. The CDR3 consists of 14 residues. J gave up 5 bases and V 2 bases, and 5 bases lay outside the gene matches. Germline V CDR1 and CDR2: MGHRA, YSYEKL. Here immunoSEQ multiplex PCR was the method, and the copy in TCRdb shows in-frame clones only, minus some. Counted here are under 700,000 clones, about 84% occurring once; the ten biggest clones make up more than 0.01%. Another study also made use of these data, one on human thymus T cells. Per that study: Congenital heart defects were the reason for the corrective surgery that the donors, healthy Finnish infants, were having. Across thymic and blood repertoires, the usage of V and J genes appeared to be biased.

This clonotype was obtained from a boy younger than two with a congenital heart defect. The sequencing input was thymocytes. This chain links TRBV4-1 with TRBJ2-7; TRBD2 agrees at 8 bases. This CDR3 reads CASSQRPAGDEQYF. The DNA for the CDR3 is TGCGCCAGCAGCCAACGTCCAGCGGGAGACGAGCAGTACTTC.